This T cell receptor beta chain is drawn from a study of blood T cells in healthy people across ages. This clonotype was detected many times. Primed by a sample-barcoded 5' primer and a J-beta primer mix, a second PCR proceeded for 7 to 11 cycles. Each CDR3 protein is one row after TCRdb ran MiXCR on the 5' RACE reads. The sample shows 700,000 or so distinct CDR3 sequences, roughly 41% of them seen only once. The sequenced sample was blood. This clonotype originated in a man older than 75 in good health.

The DNA for the CDR3 is TGCAGTGCTAGAGATCACGGAACTCCTGGGCGCTCCTACGAGCAGTACTTC. This encodes CSARDHGTPGRSYEQYF. This rearrangement joins TRBV20-1 to TRBJ2-7; D uncertain. V lost 0 bases, J lost 0 bases, and 18 bases lay in between. Germline V gene lookup returns CDR1 DFQATT and CDR2 SNEGSKA (reference sequence). This CDR3 is 17 amino acids long.